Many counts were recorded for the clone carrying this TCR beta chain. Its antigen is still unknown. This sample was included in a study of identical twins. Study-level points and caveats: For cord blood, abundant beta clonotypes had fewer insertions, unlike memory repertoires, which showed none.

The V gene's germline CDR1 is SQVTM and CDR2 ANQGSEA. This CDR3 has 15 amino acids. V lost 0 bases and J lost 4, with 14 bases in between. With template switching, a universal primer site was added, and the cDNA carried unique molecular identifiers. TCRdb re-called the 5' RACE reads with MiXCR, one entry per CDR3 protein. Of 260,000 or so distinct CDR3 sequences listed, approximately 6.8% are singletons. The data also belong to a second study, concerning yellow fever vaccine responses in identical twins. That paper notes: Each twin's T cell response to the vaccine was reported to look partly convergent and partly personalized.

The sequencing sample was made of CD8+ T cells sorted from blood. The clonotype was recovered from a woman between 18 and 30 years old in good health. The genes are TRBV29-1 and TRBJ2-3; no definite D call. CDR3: CSVEEVDAPPDTQYF. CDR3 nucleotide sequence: TGCAGCGTTGAAGAAGTCGATGCGCCCCCAGATACGCAGTATTTT.